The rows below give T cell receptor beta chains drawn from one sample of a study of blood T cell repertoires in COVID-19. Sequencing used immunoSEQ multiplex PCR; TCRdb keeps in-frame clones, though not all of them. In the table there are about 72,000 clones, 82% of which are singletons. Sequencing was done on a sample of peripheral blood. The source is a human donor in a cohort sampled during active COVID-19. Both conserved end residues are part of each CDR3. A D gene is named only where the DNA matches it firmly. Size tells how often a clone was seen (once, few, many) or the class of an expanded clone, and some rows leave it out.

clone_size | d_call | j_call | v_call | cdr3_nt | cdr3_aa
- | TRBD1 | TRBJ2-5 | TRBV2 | TGTGCCAGTAAAGGGGGCTGGGACCAAGAGACCCAGTACTTC | CASKGGWDQETQYF
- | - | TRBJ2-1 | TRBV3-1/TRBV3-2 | TGTGCCAGCAGCCAATACACAGACAATGAGCAGTTCTTC | CASSQYTDNEQFF
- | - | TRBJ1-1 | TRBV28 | TGTGCCAGCAGCTACCGGGACTACATTAGGGCCACTGAAGCTTTCTTT | CASSYRDYIRATEAFF
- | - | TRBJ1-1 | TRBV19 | TGTGCCAGTAGGAACCCGGGACTGTTGGACACTGAAGCTTTCTTT | CASRNPGLLDTEAFF
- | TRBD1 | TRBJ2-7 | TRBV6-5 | TGTGCCAGCGGCTCGGGACAGGGGGCTTTCGAGCAGTACTTC | CASGSGQGAFEQYF
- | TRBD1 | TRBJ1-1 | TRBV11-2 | TGTGCCAGCAGCACCCGACAGGGTTTCCCTGAAGCTTTCTTT | CASSTRQGFPEAFF
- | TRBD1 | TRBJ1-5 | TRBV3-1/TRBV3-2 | TGTGCCAGCAGCCACTCAGGACAGGGCAATCAGCCCCAGCATTTT | CASSHSGQGNQPQHF
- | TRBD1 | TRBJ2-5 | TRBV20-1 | TGCAGTGCTAGTCGTCCCAGATACAGGGGAAACCTCCAAGAGACCCAGTACTTC | CSASRPRYRGNLQETQYF
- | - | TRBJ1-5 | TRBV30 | TGTGCCTGGGGGGGCTTATGGAGCAATCAGCCCCAGCATTTT | CAWGGLWSNQPQHF
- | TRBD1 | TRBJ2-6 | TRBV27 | TGTGCCAGCAAGAAGGGGGCCGACTCTGGGGCCAACGTCCTGACTTTC | CASKKGADSGANVLTF
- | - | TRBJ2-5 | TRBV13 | TGTGCCAGCAGCTTAGACGAGGCGGGCGAGACCCAGTACTTC | CASSLDEAGETQYF
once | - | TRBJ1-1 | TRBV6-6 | TGTGCCAGCAGTTACTCGGGAGGGAGCACTGAAGCTTTCTTT | CASSYSGGSTEAFF
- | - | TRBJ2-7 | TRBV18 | TGTGCCAGCTCACCACCGGGGAGCGAGCAGTACTTC | CASSPPGSEQYF
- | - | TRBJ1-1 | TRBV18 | TGTGCCAGCTCACCTGCGGGTGACACTGAAGCTTTCTTT | CASSPAGDTEAFF
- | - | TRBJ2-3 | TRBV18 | TGTGCCAGCTCTTCTCAGTGGGGCCCCCGATCCTCAGATACGCAGTATTTT | CASSSQWGPRSSDTQYF
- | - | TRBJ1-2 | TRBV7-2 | TGTGCCAGCAGCACCCGAACAGGGTTCGATGGCTACACCTTC | CASSTRTGFDGYTF
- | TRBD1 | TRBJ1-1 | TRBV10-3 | TGTGCCATCAGTGAGTCGGGACAGGCGGTGATGAACACTGAAGCTTTCTTT | CAISESGQAVMNTEAFF
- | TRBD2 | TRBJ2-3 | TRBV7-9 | TGTGCCAGCAGCCCGCAGGAGCGGGGGGGACTCGATACGCAGTATTTT | CASSPQERGGLDTQYF
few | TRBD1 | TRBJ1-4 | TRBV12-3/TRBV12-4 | TGTGCCAGCAGCCGGGACAGACAAGAAAAACTGTTTTTT | CASSRDRQEKLFF
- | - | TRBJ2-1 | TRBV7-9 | TGTGCCAGCAGCTTAGTGGCAGGGTGGCAGTTCTTC | CASSLVAGWQFF
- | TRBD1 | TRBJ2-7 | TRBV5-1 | TGCGCCAGCAGCTTGGGGGACAGTCTCTACGAGCAGTACTTC | CASSLGDSLYEQYF
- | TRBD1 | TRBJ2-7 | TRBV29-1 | TGCAGCGCTATGACAGGGGGTTACGAGCAGTACTTC | CSAMTGGYEQYF
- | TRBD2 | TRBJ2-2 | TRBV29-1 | TGCAGCGTCGGGACTAGCGGGGGGCCGAACACCGGGGAGCTGTTTTTT | CSVGTSGGPNTGELFF
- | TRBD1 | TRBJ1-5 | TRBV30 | TGTGCCTGGAGTACCTTCGGGACAGGACGTCAGCCCCAGCATTTT | CAWSTFGTGRQPQHF
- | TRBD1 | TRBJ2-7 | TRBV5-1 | TGCGCCAGCAGCTATGGGACAGCCTCCTACGAGCAGTACTTC | CASSYGTASYEQYF
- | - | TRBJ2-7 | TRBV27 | TGTGCCAGCAGCAGGATTGGTCTGGTTAACGAGCAGTACTTC | CASSRIGLVNEQYF
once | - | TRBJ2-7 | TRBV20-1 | TGCAGTGCTAGTGTAGGGCCAGGGGAGTCACGGACTTCCTACGAGCAGTACTTC | CSASVGPGESRTSYEQYF
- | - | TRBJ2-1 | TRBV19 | TGTGCCAGTACCTCCCGCGGGTCGCAAGGAGGGTATGAGCAGTTCTTC | CASTSRGSQGGYEQFF